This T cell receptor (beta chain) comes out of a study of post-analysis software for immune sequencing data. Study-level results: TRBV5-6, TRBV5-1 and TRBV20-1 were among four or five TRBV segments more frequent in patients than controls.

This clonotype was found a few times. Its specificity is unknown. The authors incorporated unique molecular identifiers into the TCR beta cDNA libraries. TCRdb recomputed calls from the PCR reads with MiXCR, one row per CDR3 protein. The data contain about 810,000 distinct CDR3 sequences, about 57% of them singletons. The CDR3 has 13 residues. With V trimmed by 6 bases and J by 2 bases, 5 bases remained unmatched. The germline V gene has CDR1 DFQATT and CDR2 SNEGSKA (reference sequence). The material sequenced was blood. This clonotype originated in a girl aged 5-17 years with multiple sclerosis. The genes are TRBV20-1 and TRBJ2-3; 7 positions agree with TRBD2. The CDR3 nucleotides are TGCAGTGCGGGAAGCGGGGCCACAGATACGCAGTATTTT. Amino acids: CSAGSGATDTQYF.